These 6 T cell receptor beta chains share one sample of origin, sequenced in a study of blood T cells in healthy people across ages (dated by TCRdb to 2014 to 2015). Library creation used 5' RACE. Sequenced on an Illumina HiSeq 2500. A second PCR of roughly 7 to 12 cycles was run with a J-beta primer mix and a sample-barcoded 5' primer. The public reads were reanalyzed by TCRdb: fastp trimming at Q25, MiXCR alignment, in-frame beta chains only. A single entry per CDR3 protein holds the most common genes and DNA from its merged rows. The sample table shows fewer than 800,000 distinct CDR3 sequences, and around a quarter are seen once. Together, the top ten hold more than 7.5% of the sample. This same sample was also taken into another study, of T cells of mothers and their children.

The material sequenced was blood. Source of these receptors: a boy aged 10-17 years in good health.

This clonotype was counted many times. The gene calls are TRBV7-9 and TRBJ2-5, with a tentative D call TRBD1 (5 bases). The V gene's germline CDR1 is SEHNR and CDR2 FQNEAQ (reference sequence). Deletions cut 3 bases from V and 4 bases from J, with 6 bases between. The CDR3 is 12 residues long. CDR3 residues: CASSFRGETQYF. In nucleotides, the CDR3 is TGTGCCAGCAGCTTTAGGGGAGAGACCCAGTACTTC.

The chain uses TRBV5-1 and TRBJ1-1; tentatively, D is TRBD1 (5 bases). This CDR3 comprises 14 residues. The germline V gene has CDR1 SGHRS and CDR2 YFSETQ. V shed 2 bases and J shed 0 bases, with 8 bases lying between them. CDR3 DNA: TGCGCCAGCAGCTTCAAGGACATGAACACTGAAGCTTTCTTT. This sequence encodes CASSFKDMNTEAFF.

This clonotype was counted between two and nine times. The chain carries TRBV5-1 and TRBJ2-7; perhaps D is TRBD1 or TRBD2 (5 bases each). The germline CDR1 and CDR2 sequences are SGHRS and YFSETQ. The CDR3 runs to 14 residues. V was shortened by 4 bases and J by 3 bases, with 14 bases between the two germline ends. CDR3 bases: TGCGCCAGCAGCCACCCGGGACGGGGCTACGAGCAGTACTTC. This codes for CASSHPGRGYEQYF.

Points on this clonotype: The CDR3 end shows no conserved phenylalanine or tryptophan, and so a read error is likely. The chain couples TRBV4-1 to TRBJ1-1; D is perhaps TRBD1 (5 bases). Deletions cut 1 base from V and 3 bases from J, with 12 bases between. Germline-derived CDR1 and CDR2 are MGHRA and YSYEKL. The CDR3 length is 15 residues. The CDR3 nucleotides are TGCGCCAGCAGCCAAGTGGGGTTAGGGGACACTGAAGCTTTCTCT. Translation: CASSQVGLGDTEAFS.

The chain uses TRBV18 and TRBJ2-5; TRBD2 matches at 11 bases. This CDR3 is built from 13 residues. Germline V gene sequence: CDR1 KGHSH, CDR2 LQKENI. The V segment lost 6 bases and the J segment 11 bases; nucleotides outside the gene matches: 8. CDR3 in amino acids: CASSQLAGEEQYF. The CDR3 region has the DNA TGTGCCAGCTCCCAACTAGCGGGAGAGGAGCAGTACTTC.

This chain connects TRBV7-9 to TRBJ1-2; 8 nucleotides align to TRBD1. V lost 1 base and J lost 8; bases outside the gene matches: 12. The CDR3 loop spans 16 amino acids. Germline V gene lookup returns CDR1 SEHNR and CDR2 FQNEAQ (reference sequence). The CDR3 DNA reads TGTGCCAGCAGCTTAGGACAGGGGCGAGCTGGAGGCGGCTACACCTTC. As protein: CASSLGQGRAGGGYTF.